Listed here are 19 T cell receptor beta chains from one sample, sequenced in a study of blood T cell repertoires in COVID-19. Profiling relied on immunoSEQ multiplex PCR, and the TCRdb table lists in-frame clones only, not all of them. The table has fewer than 250,000 clones, 70% to 90% seen once. The specimen was peripheral blood. The receptors derive from a woman in her 70s with active or convalescent COVID-19.

This chain connects TRBV4-1 to TRBJ2-1; D is unresolved. CDR1 and CDR2 from the germline V gene are MGHRA and YSYEKL. The CDR3 consists of 13 residues. V was shortened by 2 bases and J by 6 bases, with 8 bases between the two germline ends. CDR3 region: CASSQMSRNEQFF. The CDR3, as DNA: TGCGCCAGCAGCCAAATGTCCCGCAATGAGCAGTTCTTC.

The V call is TRBV5-1, the J call TRBJ2-2; TRBD1 is a possible D gene (5 bases). CDR3 size: 15 residues. V dropped 0 bases and J dropped 5 bases, with 11 bases sitting between them. Germline CDR1 reads SGHRS; CDR2 reads YFSETQ. CDR3 DNA: TGCGCCAGCAGCTTGGCAGGGAAACGGACCGGGGAGCTGTTTTTT. This translates into CASSLAGKRTGELFF.

Regarding this clone: The junction differs from germline at one of its ends, possibly a read error. Distinct nucleotide sequences in the sample also encode this CDR3. V and J are TRBV6-2 or TRBV6-3 and TRBJ2-3; TRBD1 agrees at 9 bases. The CDR3 contains 16 residues. Per germline, CDR1 MNHEY and CDR2 SVGEGT. CDR3 loop: CASSTGGILSRDTQYF. The CDR3 bases are TGCGCCAGCAGTACAGGGGGCATCCTATCCCGGGATACGCAGTATTTT.

This sequence joins TRBV6-6 and TRBJ2-7; TRBD1 matches at 7 bases. Trimming removed 6 bases from V and 4 bases from J; junction bases left unmatched: 6. CDR3 size: 13 residues. Germline CDR1 is MNHNY and CDR2 is SVGAGI (reference sequence). CDR3 region: CASSRGQRYEQYF. CDR3 bases: TGTGCCAGCAGCCGGGGACAGAGGTACGAGCAGTACTTC.

This clone was detected a few times. CDR3 in amino acids: CASLVGVPGDTQYF. CDR3 in DNA: TGTGCCAGCCTTGTAGGCGTGCCGGGGGATACGCAGTATTTT. This rearrangement joins TRBV2 to TRBJ2-3; D is perhaps TRBD2 (5 bases). Germline-derived CDR1 and CDR2 are SNHLY and FYNNEI. The CDR3 spans 14 residues. V lost 8 bases and J lost 6, with 18 bases in between.

The J gene is TRBJ2-5, the V gene TRBV19; 7 bases align to TRBD1. V shed 9 bases, J shed 1 base, and the junction held 5 bases outside the gene matches. Germline V gives CDR1 LNHDA, CDR2 SQIVND (reference sequence). The CDR3 consists of 13 residues. The DNA of the CDR3 is TGTGCCAGCGAAGACAGGGCCCAAGAGACCCAGTACTTC. It translates to CASEDRAQETQYF.

CDR3 nucleotides: TGTGCCAGTAGTCTGCGGACAGGGGCTAACTATGGCTACACCTTC. Amino acid sequence: CASSLRTGANYGYTF. The chain couples TRBV19 to TRBJ1-2, with 9 bases fitting TRBD1. This CDR3 region has 15 residues. V trimming: 5 bases; J trimming: 0 bases; junction bases outside the gene matches: 4. Germline CDR1 is LNHDA and CDR2 is SQIVND (reference sequence).

The chain couples TRBV6-5 to TRBJ2-5, with a tentative D call TRBD2 (5 bases). Trimming stripped 1 base from V and 2 bases from J, with 11 bases between. This CDR3 comprises 15 residues. Germline V CDR1 and CDR2: MNHEY, SVGAGI. For the CDR3, the DNA is TGTGCCAGCAGTTACTTTGGGAGTTGGCAAGAGACCCAGTACTTC. Translated, it gives CASSYFGSWQETQYF.

This clone was seen a single time. The same CDR3 arises from other DNA sequences in this sample as well. The V and J genes are TRBV5-1 and TRBJ1-4; the D gene is possibly TRBD1 (6 bases). CDR3 length equals 14 residues. The germline V and J ends were trimmed by 1 base and 8 bases, with 12 bases remaining between them. Germline CDR1 and CDR2: SGHRS and YFSETQ. CDR3 bases: TGCGCCAGCAGCTTGAAACAGGGAGGGGAAAAACTGTTTTTT. Amino acids: CASSLKQGGEKLFF.

This clone has just one count. This rearrangement joins TRBV28 to TRBJ2-7, with 11 positions matching TRBD2. Trimming removed 3 bases from V and 1 base from J; junction bases left unmatched: 2. The CDR3 loop spans 15 amino acids. Germline loops: CDR1 MDHEN, CDR2 SYDVKM. CDR3 in amino acids: CASSFSGRASYEQYF. The DNA for the CDR3 is TGTGCCAGCAGTTTTAGCGGGAGGGCTTCCTACGAGCAGTACTTC.

This chain connects TRBV19 to TRBJ2-4; no reliable D call. V was shortened by 0 bases and J by 0 bases, with 6 bases between the two germline ends. This CDR3 spans 15 amino acids. Germline lookup yields CDR1 LNHDA and CDR2 SQIVND (reference sequence). The CDR3 bases are TGTGCCAGTAGTATAGATATCTTAGCCAAAAACATTCAGTACTTC. Its protein product is CASSIDILAKNIQYF.

This chain joins TRBV21-1 and TRBJ2-3; the D call TRBD1 from the table was never checked on the DNA. TRBV21-1 is tagged as a pseudogene. This CDR3 is built from 14 residues. This CDR3 is CARTISTGLDTQYF. The CDR3 DNA is TGTGCCAGAACGATATCGACAGGGTTGGATACGCAGTATTTT.

This rearrangement joins TRBV4-2 to TRBJ2-7, with 9 bases that match TRBD2. In germline, CDR1 is LGHNA, CDR2 YNFKEQ. J gave up 7 bases and V 0 bases, and 10 bases lay outside the gene matches. This CDR3 is 16 amino acids long. The DNA of the CDR3 is TGTGCCAGCAGCCAAGAAGGTGGCGGGAGGGTGGGAGAGCAGTACTTC. Protein sequence: CASSQEGGGRVGEQYF.

The chain combines TRBV19 with TRBJ1-5; TRBD1 matches 10 bases. J was trimmed by 9 bases and V by 5 bases; bases with no gene match: 10. Germline CDR1 and CDR2: LNHDA and SQIVND (reference sequence). The CDR3 spans 15 residues. CDR3 protein: CASSVGGTGVPPQHF. In DNA, the CDR3 is TGTGCCAGTAGTGTAGGTGGGACAGGGGTCCCGCCCCAGCATTTT.

V usage is TRBV9 and J usage is TRBJ2-3, with 14 bases that match TRBD2. Trimming removed 3 bases from V and 3 bases from J; junction bases left unmatched: 12. The CDR3 runs 19 residues. Germline V lookup: CDR1 SGDLS, CDR2 YYNGEE. CDR3 DNA sequence: TGTGCCAGCAGCGCGGGACTAGCGGGAGTGGAGAGGCTGACAGATACGCAGTATTTT. Its translation: CASSAGLAGVERLTDTQYF.

This chain joins TRBV3-1 (or the pseudogene TRBV3-2) and TRBJ2-3; the match to TRBD2 covers 11 bases. With 0 bases clipped from V and 4 bases from J, the junction kept 9 bases outside the gene matches. CDR3 size: 18 residues. The germline CDR1 and CDR2 sequences are LGHDT and YNNKEL (reference sequence). The chain's CDR3 is CASSQDLIAGGKSDTQYF. The CDR3 DNA reads TGTGCCAGCAGCCAAGATCTAATAGCGGGAGGGAAATCAGATACGCAGTATTTT.

Comments on this clone: Its ends do not fully match the called genes, so a read error is possible. The chain has TRBV27 and TRBJ2-1; 9 bases line up with TRBD2. The CDR3 is made up of 13 amino acids. Germline CDR1 is MNHEY and CDR2 is SMNVEV (reference sequence). The DNA for the CDR3 is TGTGCCAGCAGCCTAGCGGGACCCAATGGGCAGTTCTTC. Protein sequence: CASSLAGPNGQFF.

The chain joins TRBV20-1 to TRBJ2-7; D is unclear. The germline gives CDR1 DFQATT, CDR2 SNEGSKA (reference sequence). V was shortened by 3 bases and J by 4 bases, with 10 bases between the two germline ends. The CDR3 is 12 residues long. CDR3 sequence reads: CSASALLYEQYF. The CDR3 nucleotides are TGCAGTGCTAGTGCCCTATTATACGAGCAGTACTTC.

The V and J genes are TRBV28 and TRBJ2-5; possibly TRBD2 for D (6 bases). Germline assignment: CDR1 MDHEN and CDR2 SYDVKM. This CDR3 is 15 amino acids long. The V end was cut by 7 bases, the J end by 2 bases, with 17 bases between. CDR3 residues: CASTFGGPGQETQYF. The CDR3 DNA follows: TGTGCCAGCACCTTCGGAGGGCCGGGGCAAGAGACCCAGTACTTC.